The rows below give T cell receptor beta chains drawn from one sample of a study of T cell responses to AZD1222 COVID-19 vaccine. Profiling relied on immunoSEQ multiplex PCR, and the TCRdb table lists in-frame clones only, not all of them. The table records tens of thousands of clones, 85% to 90% of them present only once. The material sequenced was peripheral blood, taken 28 days after the second AZD1222 dose. Source of these receptors: an adult who received the AZD1222 COVID-19 vaccine. The CDR3 runs from the conserved cysteine through the conserved F or W. D genes are given only for firm matches. Size is stated for part of the rows, as once, few or many counts, or as a class when the clone is expanded.

size: once
V: TRBV7-9
J: TRBJ2-5
D: -
length: 12
CDR3: CASSLLRETQYF
DNA: TGTGCCAGCAGCCTCCTCAGGGAGACCCAGTACTTC

size: few
V: TRBV10-3
J: TRBJ2-7
D: -
length: 14
CDR3: CAISEAGVPYEQYF
DNA: TGTGCCATCAGTGAGGCAGGGGTCCCCTACGAGCAGTACTTC

size: once
V: TRBV19
J: TRBJ1-4
D: TRBD1
length: 15
CDR3: CASSIKGQGRTMLFF
DNA: TGTGCCAGTAGTATCAAGGGACAGGGGAGAACGATGTTGTTTTTT

size: -
V: TRBV29-1
J: TRBJ1-4
D: -
length: 11
CDR3: CSVEGQLDLVF
DNA: TGCAGCGTTGAGGGCCAGTTGGATCTGGTTTTT

size: -
V: TRBV25-1
J: TRBJ2-1
D: -
length: 16
CDR3: CASSDPDRGGGNEQFF
DNA: TGTGCCAGCAGTGACCCAGACAGGGGAGGGGGTAATGAGCAGTTCTTC

size: -
V: TRBV4-3
J: TRBJ2-1
D: -
length: 18
CDR3: CASSQDHTLGSAYNEQFF
DNA: TGCGCCAGCAGCCAAGATCATACCTTAGGGTCGGCCTACAATGAGCAGTTCTTC

size: once
V: TRBV4-1
J: TRBJ1-1
D: -
length: 15
CDR3: CASSQAGSLNTEAFF
DNA: TGCGCCAGCAGCCAAGCGGGCAGCTTGAACACTGAAGCTTTCTTT

size: -
V: TRBV5-1
J: TRBJ1-2
D: TRBD1
length: 16
CDR3: CASSRTGTGTNYGYTF
DNA: TGCGCCAGCAGCAGGACCGGGACAGGGACTAACTATGGCTACACCTTC

size: -
V: TRBV29-1
J: TRBJ2-3
D: -
length: 13
CDR3: CSVEDLSTDTQYF
DNA: TGCAGCGTTGAAGATTTAAGCACAGATACGCAGTATTTT

size: -
V: TRBV29-1
J: TRBJ2-5
D: -
length: 13
CDR3: CSVSEGLQETQYF
DNA: TGCAGCGTTTCGGAAGGACTACAAGAGACCCAGTACTTC

size: once
V: TRBV6-5
J: TRBJ1-6
D: -
length: 15
CDR3: CASRMGRPYNSPLHF
DNA: TGTGCCAGCAGGATGGGCAGGCCATATAATTCACCCCTCCACTTT

size: -
V: TRBV5-1
J: TRBJ1-1
D: -
length: 14
CDR3: CASSSQGLNTEAFF
DNA: TGCGCCAGCAGCTCGCAGGGTTTGAACACTGAAGCTTTCTTT

size: -
V: TRBV11-1
J: TRBJ1-2
D: -
length: 13
CDR3: CASSLMGIEGYTF
DNA: TGTGCCAGCAGCTTAATGGGGATTGAAGGCTACACCTTC

size: -
V: TRBV14
J: TRBJ1-1
D: TRBD1
length: 15
CDR3: CASSREGQGRTEAFF
DNA: TGTGCCAGCAGCCGTGAAGGACAGGGGAGAACTGAAGCTTTCTTT

size: -
V: TRBV5-1
J: TRBJ1-6
D: -
length: 15
CDR3: CASSLGGRSNSPLHF
DNA: TGCGCCAGCAGCTTAGGAGGCAGAAGTAATTCACCCCTCCACTTT

size: -
V: TRBV27
J: TRBJ2-7
D: TRBD2
length: 13
CDR3: CASSLTSGYEQYF
DNA: TGTGCCAGCAGTTTGACTAGCGGCTACGAGCAGTACTTC

size: -
V: TRBV28
J: TRBJ1-2
D: -
length: 13
CDR3: CASSSGADYGYTF
DNA: TGTGCCAGCAGTTCCGGGGCGGACTATGGCTACACCTTC

size: -
V: TRBV27
J: TRBJ2-5
D: TRBD2
length: 18
CDR3: CASSPLLAGGPGGETQYF
DNA: TGTGCCAGCAGTCCCCTCCTAGCGGGGGGGCCGGGGGGAGAGACCCAGTACTTC

size: once
V: TRBV24-1
J: TRBJ1-2
D: TRBD1
length: 14
CDR3: CATSDPRTGYGYTF
DNA: TGTGCCACCAGTGACCCTAGGACAGGCTATGGCTACACCTTC

size: -
V: TRBV10-3
J: TRBJ2-6
D: -
length: 17
CDR3: CAISGRTEYSGANVLTF
DNA: TGTGCCATCAGTGGGAGGACGGAATACTCTGGGGCCAACGTCCTGACTTTC

size: -
V: TRBV6-5
J: TRBJ2-7
D: TRBD2
length: 15
CDR3: CASSPGTSGTYEQYF
DNA: TGTGCCAGCAGTCCCGGGACTAGCGGAACCTACGAGCAGTACTTC

size: -
V: TRBV30
J: TRBJ1-5
D: -
length: 14
CDR3: CAWSERQEDQPQHF
DNA: TGTGCCTGGAGTGAACGTCAGGAGGATCAGCCCCAGCATTTT

size: -
V: TRBV4-1
J: TRBJ2-7
D: -
length: 16
CDR3: CASSQVKGRRPYEQYF
DNA: TGCGCCAGCAGCCAAGTAAAGGGACGGAGGCCCTACGAGCAGTACTTC

size: -
V: TRBV5-5
J: TRBJ2-2
D: TRBD1
length: 16
CDR3: CASSNPPGQGPGELFF
DNA: TGTGCCAGCAGCAATCCCCCGGGACAGGGCCCCGGGGAGCTGTTTTTT

size: -
V: TRBV5-1
J: TRBJ2-7
D: TRBD1
length: 16
CDR3: CASSLIKGTGGNEQYF
DNA: TGCGCCAGCAGCTTAATTAAGGGGACAGGGGGCAACGAGCAGTACTTC

size: -
V: TRBV5-1
J: TRBJ1-2
D: -
length: 13
CDR3: CASSLETFYGYTF
DNA: TGCGCCAGCAGCTTGGAGACATTCTATGGCTACACCTTC

size: -
V: TRBV5-6
J: TRBJ2-2
D: -
length: 15
CDR3: CASLRLVGSAGELFF
DNA: TGTGCCAGCCTCCGGCTAGTTGGTTCCGCCGGGGAGCTGTTTTTT

size: once
V: TRBV30
J: TRBJ1-3
D: -
length: 14
CDR3: CAWSVGFTGNTIYF
DNA: TGTGCCTGGAGTGTAGGGTTTACTGGAAACACCATATATTTT

size: -
V: TRBV6-5
J: TRBJ1-1
D: -
length: 13
CDR3: CASSYRGGTEAFF
DNA: TGTGCCAGCAGTTACAGGGGAGGGACTGAAGCTTTCTTT

size: -
V: TRBV5-1
J: TRBJ1-1
D: -
length: 14
CDR3: CASSLEQRNTEAFF
DNA: TGCGCCAGCAGCTTGGAACAGAGGAACACTGAAGCTTTCTTT

size: -
V: TRBV28
J: TRBJ1-1
D: -
length: 13
CDR3: CASSLEVRREAFF
DNA: TGTGCCAGCAGTTTAGAGGTCAGACGGGAAGCTTTCTTT

size: -
V: TRBV27
J: TRBJ1-1
D: -
length: 13
CDR3: CASSLSWGAEAFF
DNA: TGTGCCAGCAGTTTATCCTGGGGGGCTGAAGCTTTCTTT

size: -
V: TRBV29-1
J: TRBJ2-7
D: -
length: 13
CDR3: CSVRDGSSYEQYF
DNA: TGCAGCGTTCGGGACGGCAGCTCCTACGAGCAGTACTTC

size: once
V: TRBV18
J: TRBJ1-5
D: -
length: 14
CDR3: CASSPYRDNQPQHF
DNA: TGTGCCAGCTCACCATACAGGGACAATCAGCCCCAGCATTTT

size: -
V: TRBV5-8
J: TRBJ2-3
D: TRBD2
length: 18
CDR3: CASSLRLAGGPRTDTQYF
DNA: TGTGCCAGCAGCTTGAGGCTAGCGGGGGGGCCCCGCACAGATACGCAGTATTTT

size: -
V: TRBV4-3
J: TRBJ2-2
D: TRBD2
length: 16
CDR3: CASSQDGRGGTGELFF
DNA: TGCGCCAGCAGCCAAGACGGACGCGGGGGGACCGGGGAGCTGTTTTTT

size: -
V: TRBV19
J: TRBJ2-1
D: TRBD2
length: 15
CDR3: CASSIGGSPHNEQFF
DNA: TGTGCCAGTAGTATCGGGGGGTCACCACACAATGAGCAGTTCTTC

size: -
V: TRBV30
J: TRBJ1-2
D: TRBD1
length: 13
CDR3: CAWSVKGAQGYTF
DNA: TGTGCCTGGAGTGTAAAGGGGGCGCAGGGCTACACCTTC